This TCR beta chain was found in a study of blood T cell repertoires in COVID-19. The overall study: Acute and convalescent COVID-19 specimens originated in the United States, Italy and Spain.

How the authors handled the data: Reference gene primer amplification gave estimated nucleated cell counts. Method: immunoSEQ multiplex PCR; TCRdb's copy keeps in-frame clones and lacks some. V and J calls and clone size are those listed in that table; D and trimming were worked out from the DNA. Of fewer than 130,000 clones in the sample, 72% were seen once. In the case of this clone: At the DNA level, this CDR3 is encoded by other sequences in the same sample as well.

This CDR3 has 14 residues. Trimming cost V 1 base and J 5 bases, with 11 bases left between them. Germline V gene lookup returns CDR1 MNHNS and CDR2 SASEGT. The sequence derives from a woman aged 60-70 years with acute or convalescent COVID-19. The chain carries TRBV6-1 and TRBJ1-1, with D tentatively TRBD1 (5 bases). The sample taken for sequencing was peripheral blood. The DNA for the CDR3 is TGTGCCAGCAGTGAAGAGGGGCCCAGGACTGAAGCTTTCTTT. It codes for CASSEEGPRTEAFF.